These T cell receptor beta chains were read from a single sample in a study of T cell responses to AZD1222 COVID-19 vaccine. Profiling relied on immunoSEQ multiplex PCR, and the TCRdb table lists in-frame clones only, not all of them. The table has 150,000 or so clones, just over 90% seen once. Sequenced material: peripheral blood, taken on day 0 of MenACWY control vaccination. Source of these receptors: an adult in good health. CDR3s include the opening cysteine and the closing phenylalanine or tryptophan. Each record gives: V gene, D gene, clone size, J gene, CDR3 DNA, CDR3 protein. The D gene is left open where the match is weak. A row's size may be missing; if present it is once, few, many or a size class.

v_gene: TRBV10-3; d_gene: TRBD1; abundance: .; j_gene: TRBJ2-7; CDR3nt: TGTGCCATCAGTGAGTCGAAGGGGGCCCTTCTCTACGAGCAGTACTTC; CDR3aa: CAISESKGALLYEQYF
v_gene: TRBV5-1; d_gene: .; abundance: .; j_gene: TRBJ2-2; CDR3nt: TGCGCCAGCAGCTTGGACGGACTAAACACCGGGGAGCTGTTTTTT; CDR3aa: CASSLDGLNTGELFF
v_gene: TRBV2; d_gene: .; abundance: .; j_gene: TRBJ2-5; CDR3nt: TGTGCCAGCAGTCATCAGCGGGCCCGAGAGACCCAGTACTTC; CDR3aa: CASSHQRARETQYF
v_gene: TRBV10-3; d_gene: .; abundance: .; j_gene: TRBJ1-2; CDR3nt: TGTGCCACCGGAGGGAAGGGATCATCCGGCTACACCTTC; CDR3aa: CATGGKGSSGYTF
v_gene: TRBV2; d_gene: .; abundance: .; j_gene: TRBJ1-4; CDR3nt: TGTGCCAGCAGTGAGGGGCAGGCCCACCTGTTTTTT; CDR3aa: CASSEGQAHLFF
v_gene: TRBV2; d_gene: TRBD2; abundance: .; j_gene: TRBJ2-3; CDR3nt: TGTGCCAGCGGCGGACTAGCGGGTAGAGATACGCAGTATTTT; CDR3aa: CASGGLAGRDTQYF
v_gene: TRBV11-2; d_gene: .; abundance: .; j_gene: TRBJ1-3; CDR3nt: TGTGCCAGCAGCTTGAGCATCTCTGGAAACACCATATATTTT; CDR3aa: CASSLSISGNTIYF
v_gene: TRBV12-5; d_gene: TRBD1; abundance: .; j_gene: TRBJ1-1; CDR3nt: TGTGCTAGTGGTCCGCCAGGGACAGCTAACACTGAAGCTTTCTTT; CDR3aa: CASGPPGTANTEAFF
v_gene: TRBV25-1; d_gene: TRBD1; abundance: .; j_gene: TRBJ2-7; CDR3nt: TGTGCCAGCACCAGGGGGCTTCGCTACGAGCAGTACTTC; CDR3aa: CASTRGLRYEQYF
v_gene: TRBV9; d_gene: TRBD1; abundance: .; j_gene: TRBJ1-1; CDR3nt: TGTGCCAGCAGCTCCGGGACAGGGGCCACTGAAGCTTTCTTT; CDR3aa: CASSSGTGATEAFF
v_gene: TRBV9; d_gene: TRBD2; abundance: .; j_gene: TRBJ2-2; CDR3nt: TGTGCCAGCAGCGTAGTGTCTAGCGGGCGAACATTCGGGGAGCTGTTTTTT; CDR3aa: CASSVVSSGRTFGELFF
v_gene: TRBV6-5; d_gene: .; abundance: .; j_gene: TRBJ1-5; CDR3nt: TGTGCCAGCAGTCTAATAGTGGACGAGCCCCAGCATTTT; CDR3aa: CASSLIVDEPQHF
v_gene: TRBV6-6; d_gene: TRBD1; abundance: .; j_gene: TRBJ1-5; CDR3nt: TGTGCCAGCAGTCAACCCGGGACAGGGGCCAGTCAGCCCCAGCATTTT; CDR3aa: CASSQPGTGASQPQHF
v_gene: TRBV7-9; d_gene: .; abundance: .; j_gene: TRBJ1-6; CDR3nt: TGTGCCAGCAGCTACTCAGGGAGGTTGTTTAATTCACCCCTCCACTTT; CDR3aa: CASSYSGRLFNSPLHF
v_gene: TRBV29-1; d_gene: .; abundance: .; j_gene: TRBJ1-2; CDR3nt: TGCAGCGTTGCACCGGGGACCCCAAACTATGGCTACACCTTC; CDR3aa: CSVAPGTPNYGYTF
v_gene: TRBV2; d_gene: .; abundance: .; j_gene: TRBJ1-2; CDR3nt: TGTGCCAGCAGTGTCAACTATGGCTACACCTTC; CDR3aa: CASSVNYGYTF
v_gene: TRBV10-3; d_gene: .; abundance: once; j_gene: TRBJ2-1; CDR3nt: TGTGCCATCAGCGGCCGGGGCTCGCCCGGGGGTGAGCAGTTCTTC; CDR3aa: CAISGRGSPGGEQFF
v_gene: TRBV3-1/TRBV3-2; d_gene: .; abundance: .; j_gene: TRBJ1-1; CDR3nt: TGTGCCAGCAGCCAAGGGGGAGGAACTGAAGCTTTCTTT; CDR3aa: CASSQGGGTEAFF